Listed below are T cell receptor beta chains from one sample, sequenced in a study of T cell responses to AZD1222 COVID-19 vaccine. Repertoires were generated with immunoSEQ multiplex PCR, while TCRdb's copy carries only in-frame clones and drops some. The sample holds some 140,000 clones, around 84% seen once. This sample comprised peripheral blood, obtained on day 0 of AZD1222 vaccination. Every receptor here comes from an adult in good health. CDR3s include the opening cysteine and the closing phenylalanine or tryptophan. The D gene is left open where the match is weak. Some rows have no size entry. The others give once, few or many, or a class for an expanded clone.

d_call: TRBD2; v_call: TRBV27; clone_size: once; j_call: TRBJ2-1; cdr3_nt: TGTGCCAGCAGTATCTTAGCGGGGGCATACTCTCATGAGCAGTTCTTC; cdr3_aa: CASSILAGAYSHEQFF
d_call: -; v_call: TRBV6-2/TRBV6-3; clone_size: -; j_call: TRBJ1-1; cdr3_nt: TGTGCCAGCAGTTTTCCCCCCGGTATGAACACTGAAGCTTTCTTT; cdr3_aa: CASSFPPGMNTEAFF
d_call: -; v_call: TRBV15; clone_size: -; j_call: TRBJ2-1; cdr3_nt: TGTGCCACCAGCAGAGGGAGGGGTGCCGTTGAGCAGTTCTTC; cdr3_aa: CATSRGRGAVEQFF
d_call: TRBD2; v_call: TRBV19; clone_size: -; j_call: TRBJ2-7; cdr3_nt: TGTGCCAGTACTAGCGGCTCCTACGAGCAGTACTTC; cdr3_aa: CASTSGSYEQYF
d_call: -; v_call: TRBV20-1; clone_size: few; j_call: TRBJ2-1; cdr3_nt: TGCAGTGCTCCCGGGACTAATGAGCAGTTCTTC; cdr3_aa: CSAPGTNEQFF
d_call: -; v_call: TRBV7-9; clone_size: -; j_call: TRBJ1-1; cdr3_nt: TGTGCCAGCAGCTTAAAAGGGCCGGGAATCACTGAAGCTTTCTTT; cdr3_aa: CASSLKGPGITEAFF
d_call: -; v_call: TRBV5-1; clone_size: -; j_call: TRBJ1-6; cdr3_nt: TGCGCCAGCAGCTTGAGGACTGGGAATTCACCCCTCCACTTT; cdr3_aa: CASSLRTGNSPLHF
d_call: -; v_call: TRBV3-1/TRBV3-2; clone_size: -; j_call: TRBJ1-6; cdr3_nt: TGTGCCAGCAGCCAAGATTCGGGCAGGGACAATTCACCCCTCCACTTT; cdr3_aa: CASSQDSGRDNSPLHF
d_call: -; v_call: TRBV6-1; clone_size: -; j_call: TRBJ1-6; cdr3_nt: TGTGCCAGCAGTGAAAGCTCACCCCTCCACTTT; cdr3_aa: CASSESSPLHF
d_call: TRBD1; v_call: TRBV15; clone_size: -; j_call: TRBJ1-1; cdr3_nt: TGTGCCACCTCCCTGGACAGGGGGCGTGAAGCGAACACTGAAGCTTTCTTT; cdr3_aa: CATSLDRGREANTEAFF
d_call: -; v_call: TRBV29-1; clone_size: -; j_call: TRBJ2-6; cdr3_nt: TGCAGCGTAAGCCTGGGGTCTGGGGCCAACGTCCTGACTTTC; cdr3_aa: CSVSLGSGANVLTF
d_call: TRBD1; v_call: TRBV7-3; clone_size: -; j_call: TRBJ2-4; cdr3_nt: TGTGCCAGCAGCTTAACAGGGGGCATCGGGAAAAACATTCAGTACTTC; cdr3_aa: CASSLTGGIGKNIQYF
d_call: TRBD1; v_call: TRBV6-5; clone_size: -; j_call: TRBJ1-5; cdr3_nt: TGTGCCAGCACTCCGGACAGGGCCAGGCAGCCCCAGCATTTT; cdr3_aa: CASTPDRARQPQHF
d_call: -; v_call: TRBV5-1; clone_size: -; j_call: TRBJ1-2; cdr3_nt: TGCGCCAGCAGCCCAGAGACTCCGACGGGGGGCTACACCTTC; cdr3_aa: CASSPETPTGGYTF